This T cell receptor beta chain originates from a study of blood T cell repertoires in COVID-19 (dated by TCRdb to 2020 to 2021). Concerning the study at large: The collaborator samples originated in the United States, Italy and Spain and spanned the acute and convalescent phases of COVID-19. The prospective study material was composed of cDNA or gDNA derived from T cells, B-cell-depleted T cells, or PBMCs. A de-identified subject ID, COVID-19 status, age in years and sex were almost always included in the sample metadata. Subjects who had been exposed to COVID-19, were actively infected with it, or had recovered from it provided the deeply sampled blood TCRbeta repertoires that made up the dataset. Samples were obtained from the ongoing ImmuneRACE study (first 160 participants) and from some 1,200 subjects provided by 6 global collaborators. The repertoires were released in a freely available public database intended as a resource for research on the immune response to SARS-CoV-2. Where HLA class I and class II types were available, the types were taken from metadata supplied by the sample provider, not from assay-based typing. What the work shows at the level of the full study, not this receptor alone: The quantity of clinical and demographic metadata differed by source and by participant and was supplied without curation.

CDR1 and CDR2, looked up from the germline V gene, are KGHDR and SFDVKD. After removal of 1 base from V and 3 bases from J, the junction retains 6 bases not matched to a gene. Measured from the cysteine to the phenylalanine, the CDR3 is 17 residues long. The DNA shown is the 51-base CDR3, in frame from base 1. TCRbeta CDR3 regions were amplified from genomic DNA using the immunoSEQ Assay, a bias-controlled multiplex PCR. In the source study's methods: The number of nucleated cells in each sample was estimated by amplification of reference gene primers within the assay. To quantify the absolute abundance of each unique TCRbeta CDR3 rearrangement, sequence reads were collapsed and filtered. For each sample, productive Simpson clonality was calculated as the square root of Simpson's diversity index over productive rearrangements. TCRdb took this table from immuneACCESS and kept in-frame rearrangements with V and J called. Such tables lack part of the clones; where checked against another copy, unresolved V genes explain under half of the gap, and the rest is unexplained. From that table come the V and J calls and clone size; the DNA was used to work out D and trimming. The sample includes about 62,000 clones, with approximately 90% observed a single time. The top ten hold 1% to 1.5% of the sample.

Each collaborating institution followed its own protocols to collect whole blood in K2EDTA tubes. For TCRbeta analysis, collaborator samples were shipped as frozen whole blood, as isolated PBMCs, or as DNA extracted from either sample type. Points on this clone: Its cognate antigen has yet to be identified. It has no much larger one-base neighbor in the sample; base qualities were not kept.

What was sequenced was peripheral blood. The chain joins TRBV24-1 to TRBJ2-3, with 10 bases matching TRBD2. This TCR was recovered from a woman of 80 years or more with acute or convalescent COVID-19. The DNA sequence reads TGTGCCACCAGTGATTTACCTAGCGGGAGTTCAACAGATACGCAGTATTTT. Its protein product is CATSDLPSGSSTDTQYF.